The 20 T cell receptor beta chains presented below share a single source sample, sequenced in a study of cytomegalovirus exposure and HLA in healthy donors. Both 60 Vbeta primers and 13 Jbeta primers went into the PCR. The protocol was immunoSEQ multiplex PCR, while the TCRdb copy is restricted to in-frame clones and leaves out a portion. This table holds a few hundred thousand clones, approximately 90% found once. Sequenced input: PBMCs. These receptor sequences come from a young woman in good health and CMV-seronegative.

The rearrangement links TRBV2 to TRBJ2-2; D ambiguous. Germline V gives CDR1 SNHLY, CDR2 FYNNEI. Trimming left V 3 bases short and J 7 bases short, with 12 bases between. This CDR3 has 14 residues. This CDR3 is CASSEQSVDGELFF. In nucleotides, the CDR3 is TGTGCCAGCAGTGAGCAGAGCGTTGACGGGGAGCTGTTTTTT. Together with reference TRBV2 and TRBJ2-2, the CDR3 gives the full variable domain: EPEVTQTPSHQVTQMGQEVILRCVPISNHLYFYWYRQILGQKVEFLVSFYNNEISEKSEIFDDQFSVERPDGSNFTLKIRSTKLEDSAMYFCASSEQSVDGELFFGEGSRLTVL.

The chain has TRBV18 and TRBJ2-7, with 10 bases matching TRBD2. Germline V gene sequence: CDR1 KGHSH, CDR2 LQKENI. The CDR3 has 15 residues. Germline trimming cut 4 bases from V and 3 bases from J; bases unmatched to any gene: 6. Written as DNA, the CDR3 is TGTGCCAGCTCACTACTAGCGGGACTACTCTACGAGCAGTACTTC. Its protein is CASSLLAGLLYEQYF.

The rearrangement uses TRBV10-1 and TRBJ2-5; D unclear. Germline loops: CDR1 WNHNN, CDR2 SYGVQD (reference sequence). The CDR3 is made up of 13 amino acids. V was cut by 1 base and J by 10 bases, with 13 bases left in between. CDR3 nucleotides: TGCGCCAGCAGTGAGTACAGCCAAGAAAGCCAGTACTTC. It specifies CASSEYSQESQYF.

The sample holds a few counts of this clone. V and J are TRBV7-2 and TRBJ2-5, with 11 bases matching TRBD2. The better agreement between TRBJ2-7 and the DNA end casts doubt on the J call. CDR3 length: 14 amino acids. Germline values: CDR1 SGHTA, CDR2 FQGNSA. The CDR3 loop is CASSRTSGSHEQYF. The CDR3 DNA is TGTGCCAGCAGCAGGACTAGCGGGTCCCACGAGCAGTACTTC.

This chain joins TRBV19 and TRBJ1-1; 9 bases are shared with TRBD1. V trimming: 6 bases; J trimming: 3 bases; junction bases outside the gene matches: 5. Germline assignment: CDR1 LNHDA and CDR2 SQIVND (reference sequence). The CDR3 loop spans 14 amino acids. This CDR3 reads CASSRDRVYTEAFF. The CDR3 region has the DNA TGTGCCAGTAGCCGGGACAGGGTATACACTGAAGCTTTCTTT.

This chain joins TRBV19 and TRBJ2-7; TRBD2 might be the D (6 bases). The CDR3 has 16 residues. Per the germline V gene, CDR1 is LNHDA and CDR2 is SQIVND (reference sequence). V dropped 3 bases and J dropped 2 bases, with 17 bases sitting between them. CDR3 DNA: TGTGCCAGTAGTATCTTCTTGGCGCGGGGACCCTACGAGCAGTACTTC. Amino acids: CASSIFLARGPYEQYF.

V gene TRBV11-3 combines with J gene TRBJ2-6; weak D call: TRBD1 (6 bases). The CDR3 is made up of 15 amino acids. In germline, CDR1 is SGHNT, CDR2 YENEEA. Trimming removed 7 bases at V and 0 bases at J, with 10 bases between. CDR3 sequence reads: CASTLGGSGANVLTF. The CDR3 DNA is TGTGCCAGCACCCTAGGGGGCTCTGGGGCCAACGTCCTGACTTTC.

V is TRBV7-2 and J is TRBJ2-5; D perhaps matches TRBD2 (6 bases). With 5 bases removed from V and 3 bases from J, the gap between germline ends came to 16 bases. Germline CDR1 SGHTA, CDR2 FQGNSA. The CDR3 has 15 residues. The CDR3 nucleotides read TGTGCCAGCAGCCAGCCGGGGGATGCTAAAGAGACCCAGTACTTC. It yields the protein CASSQPGDAKETQYF.

The sample holds a few counts of this clone. The rearrangement links TRBV6-4 to TRBJ1-1; weak D call: TRBD1 (6 bases). V was shortened by 9 bases and J by 3 bases, with 14 bases between the two germline ends. CDR3 size: 13 residues. CDR1 is MRHNA, CDR2 SNTAGT, per germline. The CDR3 is CASRGGRDTEAFF. The DNA for the CDR3 is TGTGCCAGTCGGGGGGGCAGGGACACTGAAGCTTTCTTT.

This clone was recorded once. The chain combines TRBV4-3 with TRBJ2-7; 8 nucleotides agree with TRBD2. CDR1 is LGHNA, CDR2 YSLEER, per germline. J was trimmed by 3 bases and V by 3 bases; bases with no gene match: 7. CDR3 length equals 15 residues. CDR3 loop: CASSHREGRGYEQYF. The CDR3, as DNA: TGCGCCAGCAGCCACCGGGAGGGGAGGGGCTACGAGCAGTACTTC.

The CDR3 nucleotides read TGTGCCAGCAGCTTGACAGGGCACGAGCAGTACTTC. It encodes CASSLTGHEQYF. The rearrangement links TRBV7-2 to TRBJ2-7, with TRBD1 matching 7 bases. The CDR3 length is 12 residues. V lost 3 bases, J lost 5 bases, and 1 base stayed unmatched. CDR1 SGHTA and CDR2 FQGNSA come from the germline V gene. The full variable domain, with the rest looked up from reference TRBV7-2 and TRBJ2-7, is GAGVSQSPSNKVTEKGKDVELRCDPISGHTALYWYRQSLGQGLEFLIYFQGNSAPDKSGLPSDRFSAERTGGSVSTLTIQRTQQEDSAVYLCASSLTGHEQYFGPGTRLTVT.

In this sample, this clone turned up once. This chain uses TRBV4-3 with TRBJ2-7; 9 bases fit TRBD2. V gave up 0 bases and J gave up 7 bases; unmatched junction bases: 16. This CDR3 has 18 amino acids. In germline, CDR1 is LGHNA, CDR2 YSLEER. This CDR3 is CASSQDIAGELLAGEQYF. CDR3 bases: TGCGCCAGCAGCCAAGACATAGCGGGAGAACTCCTGGCGGGTGAGCAGTACTTC.

The gene calls are TRBV7-3 and TRBJ2-7; no clear D gene. Germline V gene sequence: CDR1 SGHTA, CDR2 FQGTGA. The CDR3 covers 12 residues. Trimming shortened V by 1 base and J by 5 bases, and 6 bases separated the two germline ends. This CDR3 reads CASSLSGHEQYF. The CDR3 DNA sequence: TGTGCCAGCAGCTTAAGTGGCCACGAGCAGTACTTC.

The chain carries TRBV4-2 and TRBJ2-3, with D uncertain. This CDR3 spans 15 amino acids. V gave up 0 bases and J gave up 4 bases, with 11 bases separating them. Per germline, CDR1 LGHNA and CDR2 YNFKEQ. CDR3 DNA: TGTGCCAGCAGCCAAGATCGGGTAGCTCCAGATACGCAGTATTTT. Protein: CASSQDRVAPDTQYF.

In this sample, this clone turned up once. The chain couples TRBV6-1 to TRBJ2-5; D is unresolved. Germline V CDR1 and CDR2: MNHNS, SASEGT. The CDR3 contains 11 residues. The ends were cut back, 2 bases at V and 7 bases at J, with 5 bases in the middle. The CDR3 here is CASSETRTQYF. The DNA of the CDR3 is TGTGCCAGCAGTGAAACGAGGACCCAGTACTTC.

This chain joins TRBV9 and TRBJ2-1, with 7 bases that match TRBD2. Germline CDR1 reads SGDLS; CDR2 reads YYNGEE. The CDR3 contains 14 residues. The ends lost 3 bases at V and 10 bases at J; junction bases unmatched: 10. For the CDR3, the DNA is TGTGCCAGCAGCGCGGGGGGTATCATGCACGAGCAGTTCTTC. This gives the protein CASSAGGIMHEQFF.

For the CDR3, the DNA is TGTGCCAGCAGCCTCGGGGGGGTCACAGATACGCAGTATTTT. Translating gives CASSLGGVTDTQYF. The J gene is TRBJ2-3, the V gene TRBV7-3; 8 nucleotides match TRBD2. Germline V gene sequence: CDR1 SGHTA, CDR2 FQGTGA. CDR3 length: 14 amino acids. J was trimmed by 2 bases and V by 5 bases; bases with no gene match: 3.

CDR3 protein: CASSLGGGGSKQFF. CDR3 coding DNA: TGTGCCAGCAGCTTAGGGGGCGGGGGGAGTAAGCAGTTCTTC. The chain combines TRBV7-9 with TRBJ2-1, with 8 bases aligning to TRBD2. The CDR3 is 14 residues long. V shed 1 base, J shed 11 bases, and the junction held 7 bases outside the gene matches. CDR1 and CDR2 from the germline V gene are SEHNR and FQNEAQ (reference sequence). Variable domain in full (rest from reference TRBV7-9 and TRBJ2-1): DTGVSQNPRHKITKRGQNVTFRCDPISEHNRLYWYRQTLGQGPEFLTYFQNEAQLEKSRLLSDRFSAERPKGSFSTLEIQRTEQGDSAMYLCASSLGGGGSKQFFGPGTRLTVL.

The chain is built from TRBV5-6 and TRBJ2-3; TRBD2 aligns across 15 bases. From germline, CDR1 is SGHDT and CDR2 YYEEEE. The ends lost 6 bases at V and 5 bases at J; junction bases unmatched: 13. The CDR3 contains 18 residues. The DNA for the CDR3 is TGTGCCAGCACCTGGACTAGCGGGGGGGCAGTTGTGAGAGATACGCAGTATTTT. Protein: CASTWTSGGAVVRDTQYF.

The CDR3 reads CASRVGSRANYGYTF. The CDR3 coding sequence is TGCGCCAGCAGGGTGGGCTCCAGGGCTAACTATGGCTACACCTTC. The gene calls are TRBV5-1 and TRBJ1-2, with D tentatively TRBD1 (5 bases). The CDR3 spans 15 residues. CDR1 SGHRS and CDR2 YFSETQ come from the germline V gene. Trimming left V 5 bases short and J 0 bases short, with 14 bases between.